What follows are 5 T cell receptor beta chains derived from one specimen sequenced in a study of shared clonotypes between healthy human individuals. Some clones are missing from TCRdb's copy, which holds only in-frame ones; the method was immunoSEQ multiplex PCR. The sample contains over a million clones, 96% of which appear only once. Sequenced sample: naive CD4+ T cells sorted from blood. Subset noted: CD45RA+ positively selected. The receptors shown here come from a man under 40 in good health.

V is TRBV11-2 and J is TRBJ1-1; D gene unclear. Germline CDR1 is SGHAT and CDR2 is FQNNGV. V dropped 2 bases and J dropped 1 base, with 8 bases sitting between them. The CDR3 is 14 amino acids. The CDR3 region is CASSLKVTNTEAFF. In DNA, the CDR3 is TGTGCCAGCAGCTTAAAGGTAACGAACACTGAAGCTTTCTTT.

The chain couples TRBV7-2 to TRBJ2-1; 10 nucleotides line up with TRBD2. After removal of 5 bases from V and 7 bases from J, the junction contained 8 bases not matched to a gene. CDR3 size: 15 residues. Germline V CDR1 and CDR2: SGHTA, FQGNSA. Here the CDR3 reads CASSREAGGPNEQFF. The CDR3 DNA is TGTGCCAGCAGCCGAGAAGCGGGAGGGCCGAATGAGCAGTTCTTC.

With respect to this clone: The sample has other DNA sequences that encode this CDR3 too. The chain couples TRBV20-1 to TRBJ2-5; D might be TRBD2 (5 bases). V was clipped by 5 bases and J by 5 bases, with 6 bases between them. CDR3 length: 10 amino acids. Germline-derived CDR1 and CDR2 are DFQATT and SNEGSKA (reference sequence). CDR3 DNA: TGCAGTGCTCGAGGGGAGACCCAGTACTTC. Encoded protein: CSARGETQYF.

The J gene is TRBJ2-5, the V gene TRBV29-1, with D possibly matching TRBD1 (5 bases). Germline assignment: CDR1 SQVTM and CDR2 ANQGSEA. The CDR3 is 13 amino acids. Trimming removed 6 bases at V and 0 bases at J, with 11 bases between. CDR3 in amino acids: CSVKTGYQETQYF. The CDR3 DNA reads as TGCAGCGTCAAAACAGGCTACCAAGAGACCCAGTACTTC.

The V gene is TRBV7-2, the J gene TRBJ2-1; D is ambiguous. The CDR3 sequence is 15 residues long. In germline, CDR1 is SGHTA, CDR2 FQGNSA. V was cut by 1 base and J by 5 bases, with 12 bases left in between. The CDR3 DNA reads as TGTGCCAGCAGCTTAGGGGTCCCCAGAGACAATGAGCAGTTCTTC. Translated: CASSLGVPRDNEQFF.